One and the same sample provided the 22 T cell receptor beta chains below, sequenced in a study of T cell responses to AZD1222 COVID-19 vaccine (dated by TCRdb to the early 2020s). The time point label here, explained by the study, means: baseline before first vaccination. The library was made by the immunoSEQ multiplex PCR assay. TCRdb retrieved this table from immuneACCESS and kept in-frame rearrangements only. Not all clones are present; in checked studies, unresolved V genes account for under half, and no reason is known for the remainder. The sample table holds 95,000 to 150,000 clones, of which about 90% were seen once. The top ten hold roughly 8.9% of the sample. The specimen was peripheral blood, collected on day 0 of AZD1222 vaccination. Receptors originate from an adult in good health.

A few counts support this clone. The junction differs from germline at one of its ends, possibly a read error. V is TRBV7-7 and J is TRBJ2-2; the D is unclear. Germline V gene lookup returns CDR1 SSHAT and CDR2 FNYEAQ (reference sequence). This CDR3 comprises 13 residues. As DNA, the CDR3 is TGTGCTAGCACCCAAACACGAGGCGGGGAGCTGTTTTTT. Translation gives CASTQTRGGELFF. Drawing the rest from reference TRBV7-7 and TRBJ2-2, the complete variable domain is GAGVSQSPRYKVTKRGQDVTLRCDPISSHATLYWYQQALGQGPEFLTYFNYEAQPDKSGLPSDRFSAERPEGSISTLTIQRTEQRDSAMYRCASTQTRGGELFFGEGSRLTVL.

This clone was seen a single time. The rearrangement joins TRBV13 to TRBJ2-1; TRBD2 matches 7 bases. Germline V gene lookup returns CDR1 PRHDT and CDR2 FYEKMQ (reference sequence). After removal of 1 base from V and 7 bases from J, the junction contained 4 bases not matched to a gene. The CDR3 sequence is 14 residues long. The CDR3 bases are TGTGCCAGCAGCTTAGTGACTAGCCATAATGAGCAGTTCTTC. Its protein product is CASSLVTSHNEQFF.

The rearrangement links TRBV5-1 to TRBJ2-3, with 8 bases that match TRBD2. From germline, CDR1 is SGHRS and CDR2 YFSETQ. The length of the CDR3 is 15 residues. Germline trimming cut 2 bases from V and 3 bases from J; bases unmatched to any gene: 5. The CDR3 loop is CASSFAGLATDTQYF. CDR3 nucleotides: TGCGCCAGCAGCTTCGCAGGACTAGCAACAGATACGCAGTATTTT.

The chain employs TRBV6-1 and TRBJ2-4; no reliable D call. V shed 0 bases and J shed 1 base, with 4 bases lying between them. Germline CDR1 is MNHNS and CDR2 is SASEGT. This CDR3 is 14 amino acids long. Written as DNA, the CDR3 is TGTGCCAGCAGTGAAGCGGGTGCCAAAAACATTCAGTACTTC. Translated, it gives CASSEAGAKNIQYF.

The V gene is TRBV27, the J gene TRBJ1-2, with 7 nucleotides matching TRBD1. Trimming cost V 8 bases and J 1 base; bases outside gene matches: 10. The CDR3 is made up of 15 amino acids. CDR1 MNHEY and CDR2 SMNVEV come from the germline V gene (reference sequence). For the CDR3, the DNA is TGTGCCAGCGGCTCATCCCGGGACAGTAACTATGGCTACACCTTC. Its translation is CASGSSRDSNYGYTF.

The chain links TRBV7-9 to TRBJ1-4, with D possibly matching TRBD1 (6 bases). Looked up from germline, CDR1 is SEHNR and CDR2 is FQNEAQ (reference sequence). Deletions cut 2 bases from V and 8 bases from J, with 24 bases between. The CDR3 is 18 residues long. Here the CDR3 DNA reads TGTGCCAGCAGCTTACCAGCAACCTCCGGGACACAGTCGGAAAAACTGTTTTTT. Translation: CASSLPATSGTQSEKLFF.

This chain joins TRBV2 and TRBJ1-1, with D uncertain. The V and J ends lost 3 bases and 2 bases respectively, with 7 bases between them. CDR1 is SNHLY, CDR2 FYNNEI, per germline. The CDR3 is made up of 13 amino acids. The CDR3 loop reads CASSDWANTEAFF. In DNA form, the CDR3 reads TGTGCCAGCAGTGATTGGGCTAACACTGAAGCTTTCTTT.

The chain uses TRBV4-1 and TRBJ2-2, with D tentatively TRBD1 or TRBD2 (6 bases each). Between the trimmed V and J ends, which lost 3 bases and 6 bases, there was a span of 23 bases. The germline CDR1 and CDR2 sequences are MGHRA and YSYEKL. The CDR3 totals 18 residues. The chain's CDR3 is CASSQQGLRGANAGELFF. For the CDR3, the DNA is TGCGCCAGCAGCCAGCAGGGGCTGAGGGGGGCCAATGCCGGGGAGCTGTTTTTT.

The CDR3 spells CASSPGGREAPTDTQYF. DNA of the CDR3: TGTGCCAGCAGCCCCGGGGGGCGGGAGGCCCCCACAGATACGCAGTATTTT. The chain couples TRBV5-4 to TRBJ2-3, with 8 nucleotides matching TRBD2. The length of the CDR3 is 17 residues. Germline-derived CDR1 and CDR2 are SGHNT and YYREEE (reference sequence). The trim removed 4 bases at V and 2 bases at J, leaving 12 bases unmatched.

The J gene is TRBJ2-2, the V gene TRBV11-2; D is tentatively TRBD1 or TRBD2 (6 bases each). This CDR3 is built from 15 residues. V was trimmed by 6 bases and J by 4 bases, leaving 15 bases between them. Looked up from germline, CDR1 is SGHAT and CDR2 is FQNNGV. The CDR3, as DNA: TGTGCCAGCAGGCTCCGGGGGCAACTCACCGGGGAGCTGTTTTTT. Its protein is CASRLRGQLTGELFF.

In this sample, this clone turned up once. The chain employs TRBV7-9 and TRBJ1-4, with D hard to call. This CDR3 region has 14 residues. CDR1 SEHNR and CDR2 FQNEAQ come from the germline V gene (reference sequence). With 5 bases removed from V and 0 bases from J, the gap between germline ends came to 7 bases. The CDR3 nucleotides read TGTGCCAGCAGCAAGGGTGCAACTAATGAAAAACTGTTTTTT. This translates into CASSKGATNEKLFF.

The chain is built from TRBV7-9 and TRBJ2-1; D uncertain. CDR3 length: 14 amino acids. Germline CDR1 SEHNR, CDR2 FQNEAQ (reference sequence). Trimming removed 1 base from V and 3 bases from J, with 7 bases in between. The CDR3 bases are TGTGCCAGCAGCTTAGGTGGGATCTACAATGAGCAGTTCTTC. It is translated as CASSLGGIYNEQFF. Supplemented by reference TRBV7-9 and TRBJ2-1, the full variable domain reads DTGVSQNPRHKITKRGQNVTFRCDPISEHNRLYWYRQTLGQGPEFLTYFQNEAQLEKSRLLSDRFSAERPKGSFSTLEIQRTEQGDSAMYLCASSLGGIYNEQFFGPGTRLTVL.

V gene TRBV19 combines with J gene TRBJ1-3; TRBD1 aligns across 10 bases. Germline values: CDR1 LNHDA, CDR2 SQIVND (reference sequence). J was trimmed by 2 bases and V by 5 bases; bases with no gene match: 12. The CDR3 extends over 18 amino acids. The CDR3 loop reads CASSPGQGRGKPGNTIYF. The DNA of the CDR3 is TGTGCCAGTAGTCCGGGACAGGGGCGAGGAAAACCTGGAAACACCATATATTTT. Full variable domain (outside the CDR3, taken from reference TRBV19 and TRBJ1-3): DGGITQSPKYLFRKEGQNVTLSCEQNLNHDAMYWYRQDPGQGLRLIYYSQIVNDFQKGDIAEGYSVSREKKESFPLTVTSAQKNPTAFYLCASSPGQGRGKPGNTIYFGEGSWLTVV.

V gene TRBV28 combines with J gene TRBJ1-2; no clear D. From germline, CDR1 is MDHEN and CDR2 SYDVKM. There are 14 residues in the CDR3. Deletions cut 6 bases from V and 0 bases from J, with 11 bases between. CDR3 sequence: CASSRIGTNYGYTF. The CDR3 region has the DNA TGTGCCAGCAGCCGAATCGGGACTAACTATGGCTACACCTTC.

The chain employs TRBV21-1 and TRBJ2-7; TRBD2, the table's D call, was not compared with the DNA. TRBV21-1 is a pseudogene. This CDR3 spans 14 amino acids. CDR3 nucleotides: TGTGCCAGCAGCGGACGGGGGGACCCCTACGAGCAGTACTTC. As protein: CASSGRGDPYEQYF.

The genes are TRBV28 and TRBJ1-1; D is uncertain. V was cut by 2 bases and J by 4 bases, with 11 bases left in between. The germline V gene has CDR1 MDHEN and CDR2 SYDVKM. The CDR3 is made up of 14 amino acids. The CDR3 DNA is TGTGCCAGCAGTTTAGAAGGGTTCGGCACTGAAGCTTTCTTT. It specifies CASSLEGFGTEAFF.

The rearrangement links TRBV6-5 to TRBJ1-5; weak D call: TRBD1 (6 bases). Trimming shortened V by 6 bases and J by 0 bases, and 12 bases separated the two germline ends. Germline V gene data show CDR1 as MNHEY and CDR2 as SVGAGI. This CDR3 region has 15 residues. The CDR3 loop reads CASRQQGYSNQPQHF. For the CDR3, the DNA is TGTGCCAGCAGGCAACAGGGATATAGCAATCAGCCCCAGCATTTT.

CDR3 sequence reads: CASSLIRGSDYSPLHF. The DNA of the CDR3 is TGCGCCAGCAGCTTAATACGCGGTAGTGATTATTCACCCCTCCACTTT. The chain joins TRBV5-1 to TRBJ1-6; no reliable D call. Trimming left V 2 bases short and J 8 bases short, with 17 bases between. The CDR3 consists of 16 residues. Germline V gives CDR1 SGHRS, CDR2 YFSETQ.

The chain is built from TRBV18 and TRBJ2-1, with 7 bases identical to TRBD1. Germline loops: CDR1 KGHSH, CDR2 LQKENI. The CDR3 length is 13 residues. The ends lost 3 bases at V and 12 bases at J; junction bases unmatched: 8. CDR3 in DNA: TGTGCCAGCTCACCCGGGACAGTAGAAGGGCAGTTCTTC. Encoded protein: CASSPGTVEGQFF.

CDR3 nucleotide sequence: TGTGCCAGCAGCTTAATGACGGGGGCAGATACGCAGTATTTT. Its protein is CASSLMTGADTQYF. V and J are TRBV7-6 and TRBJ2-3; perhaps TRBD2 as D (6 bases). V was pared by 2 bases and J by 4 bases, with 10 bases between. Germline CDR1 is SGHVS and CDR2 is FNYEAQ. This CDR3 is built from 14 residues.

The genes are TRBV3-1 (or the pseudogene TRBV3-2) and TRBJ1-2, with TRBD1 matching 8 bases. The V gene end was trimmed by 1 base and the J gene end by 6 bases; junction bases not matched to a gene: 7. Germline CDR1 LGHDT, CDR2 YNNKEL (reference sequence). The length of the CDR3 is 15 residues. The DNA of the CDR3 is TGTGCCAGCAGCCAAGTGGCAGGGGGCAGGGATGGCTACACCTTC. This encodes CASSQVAGGRDGYTF.

The chain carries TRBV5-5 and TRBJ1-6, with D hard to call. The CDR3 runs to 15 residues. Germline values: CDR1 SGHKS, CDR2 YYEKEE (reference sequence). Deletions cut 2 bases from V and 7 bases from J, with 13 bases between. CDR3 coding DNA: TGTGCCAGCAGCTTACAAGAACAGCGAAATTCACCCCTCCACTTT. Translation: CASSLQEQRNSPLHF.